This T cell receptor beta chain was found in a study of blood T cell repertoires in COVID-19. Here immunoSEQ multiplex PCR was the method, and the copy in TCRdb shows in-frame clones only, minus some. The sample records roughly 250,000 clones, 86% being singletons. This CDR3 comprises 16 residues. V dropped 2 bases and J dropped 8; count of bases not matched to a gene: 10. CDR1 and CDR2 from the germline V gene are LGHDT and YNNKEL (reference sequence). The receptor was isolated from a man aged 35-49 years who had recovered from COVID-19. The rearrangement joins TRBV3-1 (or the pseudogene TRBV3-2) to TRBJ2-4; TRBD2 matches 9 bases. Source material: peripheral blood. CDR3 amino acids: CASSQRGGRALYIQYF. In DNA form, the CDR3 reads TGTGCCAGCAGCCAACGGGGCGGGAGGGCCCTTTACATTCAGTACTTC.